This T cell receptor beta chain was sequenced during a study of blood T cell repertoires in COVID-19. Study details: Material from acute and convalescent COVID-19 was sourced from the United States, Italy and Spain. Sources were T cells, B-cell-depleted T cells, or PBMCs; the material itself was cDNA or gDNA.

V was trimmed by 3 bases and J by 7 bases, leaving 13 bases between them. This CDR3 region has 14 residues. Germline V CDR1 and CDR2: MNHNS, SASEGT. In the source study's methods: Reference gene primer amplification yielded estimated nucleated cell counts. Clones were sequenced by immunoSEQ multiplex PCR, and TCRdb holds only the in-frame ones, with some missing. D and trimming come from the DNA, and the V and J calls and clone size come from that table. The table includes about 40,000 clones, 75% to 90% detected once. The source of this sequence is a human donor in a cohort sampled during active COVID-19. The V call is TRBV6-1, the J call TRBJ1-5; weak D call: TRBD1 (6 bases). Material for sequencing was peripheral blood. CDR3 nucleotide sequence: TGTGCCAGCAGTGAGGTACAGGGTACCCAGCCCCAGCATTTT. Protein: CASSEVQGTQPQHF.